This TCR beta chain appears in the sequencing data of a study of T cell changes during pregnancy in multiple sclerosis. Produced via immunoSEQ multiplex PCR; TCRdb's table is partial and in-frame only. The sample has around 43,000 clones; about 88% are singletons. The CDR3 consists of 16 residues. Germline loops: CDR1 KGHSH, CDR2 LQKENI. The V gene end was trimmed by 3 bases and the J gene end by 4 bases; junction bases not matched to a gene: 9. This chain uses TRBV18 with TRBJ1-1; 9 nucleotides agree with TRBD1. The TCR sequence derives from a female donor with multiple sclerosis, enrolled in a pregnancy study. Sequences were derived from CD4+ T cells from peripheral blood mononuclear cells, sampled in the first trimester of pregnancy. In nucleotides, the CDR3 is TGTGCCAGCTCACCCCCGACCGGGACAGGGCGCACTGAAGCTTTCTTT. Translated, it gives CASSPPTGTGRTEAFF.